Presented here are 15 T cell receptor beta chains from one specimen sequenced in a study of siplizumab effects on memory and regulatory T cells. Sequencing used immunoSEQ multiplex PCR; TCRdb keeps in-frame clones, though not all of them. The sample contains about 87,000 clones, 80% to 90% of which appear only once. The material sequenced was CD4+ T cells sorted from blood. The receptors were sampled from a human donor in good health.

The rearrangement links TRBV29-1 to TRBJ2-1; D remains ambiguous. This CDR3 region has 11 residues. The V and J ends lost 3 bases and 4 bases respectively, with 4 bases between them. Germline CDR1 is SQVTM and CDR2 is ANQGSEA. DNA of the CDR3: TGCAGCGTTGATGGGTACAATGAGCAGTTCTTC. Translation gives CSVDGYNEQFF.

The rearrangement uses TRBV6-6 and TRBJ1-2; maybe TRBD1 (5 bases). This CDR3 comprises 13 residues. Per germline, CDR1 MNHNY and CDR2 SVGAGI (reference sequence). V lost 5 bases and J lost 4, with 11 bases in between. The CDR3 sequence: CASSLRDSYGYTF. DNA of the CDR3: TGTGCCAGCAGTCTCCGGGACTCCTATGGCTACACCTTC.

The CDR3 here is CASSRTGTNYNEQFF. The CDR3 DNA follows: TGCGCCAGCAGCAGAACCGGGACTAACTACAATGAGCAGTTCTTC. The chain carries TRBV5-1 and TRBJ2-1; TRBD2 matches at 7 bases. Germline V gene lookup returns CDR1 SGHRS and CDR2 YFSETQ. The junction had 7 bases not matched to a gene; V was cut back by 4 bases and J by 3 bases. The CDR3 extends over 15 amino acids.

This clone has only one observation. The chain links TRBV6-1 to TRBJ2-3, with D perhaps matching TRBD2 (5 bases). Germline V gene data show CDR1 as MNHNS and CDR2 as SASEGT. V was shortened by 3 bases and J by 5 bases, with 12 bases between the two germline ends. This CDR3 spans 14 amino acids. In nucleotides, the CDR3 is TGTGCCAGCAGTGAGACGAGGGCCATAGATACGCAGTATTTT. Translated, it gives CASSETRAIDTQYF.

CDR3 coding DNA: TGCGCCAGCAGCTTGGATCGGGATACCGAGCAGTACTTC. Encoded protein: CASSLDRDTEQYF. V usage is TRBV5-1 and J usage is TRBJ2-7; tentatively, D is TRBD2 (5 bases). Germline CDR1 and CDR2: SGHRS and YFSETQ. Trimming took off 0 bases at V and 6 bases at J, with 10 bases between the two ends. This CDR3 spans 13 amino acids.

The V and J genes are TRBV25-1 and TRBJ2-1; D is perhaps TRBD1 (6 bases). The CDR3 extends over 15 amino acids. Germline-derived CDR1 and CDR2 are MGHDK and SYGVNS. V was pared by 4 bases and J by 6 bases, with 16 bases between. CDR3 coding DNA: TGTGCCAGCAGTGGCAGGGGAGTTGCGGGCAATGAGCAGTTCTTC. This translates into CASSGRGVAGNEQFF.

The chain couples TRBV5-8 to TRBJ1-5; possible D gene TRBD1, 6 bases. Germline-derived CDR1 and CDR2 are SGHTS and YDEGEE. V lost 4 bases to trimming and J lost 7 bases, with 12 bases between them. This CDR3 comprises 13 residues. The CDR3 DNA is TGTGCCAGCAGCCCTAGAGGGGGACAGCCCCAGCATTTT. Translated: CASSPRGGQPQHF.

The V and J genes are TRBV7-3 and TRBJ2-1; D ambiguous. This CDR3 is 13 amino acids long. V lost 0 bases and J 3 bases, leaving 3 bases between the germline ends. The germline V gene encodes CDR1 SGHTA and CDR2 FQGTGA. CDR3 in amino acids: CASSLTFYNEQFF. The CDR3 DNA reads TGTGCCAGCAGCTTAACCTTCTACAATGAGCAGTTCTTC. Full variable domain (outside the CDR3, taken from reference TRBV7-3 and TRBJ2-1): GAGVSQTPSNKVTEKGKYVELRCDPISGHTALYWYRQSLGQGPEFLIYFQGTGAADDSGLPNDRFFAVRPEGSVSTLKIQRTERGDSAVYLCASSLTFYNEQFFGPGTRLTVL.

The chain is built from TRBV6-6 and TRBJ2-1; 13 bases line up with TRBD2. This CDR3 contains 16 residues. V was pared by 6 bases and J by 6 bases, with 8 bases of the junction left unmatched. Germline V CDR1 and CDR2: MNHNY, SVGAGI (reference sequence). This chain's CDR3 is CASSQLAGGPSNEQFF. The CDR3 coding sequence is TGTGCCAGCAGCCAACTAGCGGGAGGGCCAAGCAATGAGCAGTTCTTC.

The gene calls are TRBV19 and TRBJ1-5; D is unclear. This CDR3 has 12 amino acids. Trimming shortened V by 6 bases and J by 6 bases, and 9 bases separated the two germline ends. The germline CDR1 and CDR2 sequences are LNHDA and SQIVND (reference sequence). Here the CDR3 DNA reads TGTGCCAGTAGCATTCTGGGTCAGCCCCAGCATTTT. Its translation: CASSILGQPQHF.

CDR3 DNA sequence: TGTGCCAGCAGCCCCTTAGCGGAGGGACGGACAGATACGCAGTATTTT. Amino acids: CASSPLAEGRTDTQYF. V usage is TRBV7-2 and J usage is TRBJ2-3, with D maybe TRBD2 (6 bases). V gave up 5 bases and J gave up 3 bases, with 18 bases separating them. This CDR3 has 16 residues. Germline V lookup: CDR1 SGHTA, CDR2 FQGNSA.

The J gene is TRBJ1-2, the V gene TRBV15; D gene uncertain. The CDR3 totals 14 residues. Looked up from germline, CDR1 is LNHNV and CDR2 is YYDKDF (reference sequence). V was trimmed by 3 bases and J by 7 bases, leaving 15 bases between them. The CDR3: CATSSYRESGGYTF. In DNA form, the CDR3 reads TGTGCCACCAGCAGTTATCGGGAGAGTGGTGGCTACACCTTC. Complete variable domain (other parts from reference TRBV15 and TRBJ1-2): DAMVIQNPRYQVTQFGKPVTLSCSQTLNHNVMYWYQQKSSQAPKLLFHYYDKDFNNEADTPDNFQSRRPNTSFCFLDIRSPGLGDTAMYLCATSSYRESGGYTFGSGTRLTVV.

J is TRBJ2-3 and V is TRBV6-5; the match to TRBD1 covers 7 bases. The V segment lost 10 bases and the J segment 6 bases; nucleotides outside the gene matches: 10. The germline V gene encodes CDR1 MNHEY and CDR2 SVGAGI. CDR3 length: 13 residues. CDR3 sequence reads: CATKRGPADTQYF. The CDR3 DNA reads TGTGCCACCAAGAGGGGGCCGGCCGATACGCAGTATTTT.

The chain's CDR3 is CSARTSGQFF. The DNA for the CDR3 is TGCAGTGCTAGGACTAGCGGGCAGTTCTTC. The chain combines TRBV20-1 with TRBJ2-1, with TRBD2 matching over 9 bases. There are 10 residues in the CDR3. In germline, CDR1 is DFQATT, CDR2 SNEGSKA (reference sequence). V was clipped by 3 bases and J by 12 bases; unmatched bases: 0.

This chain joins TRBV30 and TRBJ1-2, with TRBD1 as a possible D gene (6 bases). This CDR3 spans 13 amino acids. The V end lost 2 bases, the J end lost 8 bases, and 15 bases lay between the germline ends. Germline values: CDR1 GTSNPN, CDR2 SVGIG (reference sequence). CDR3 residues: CAWSKQGYGGYTF. The CDR3 region has the DNA TGTGCCTGGAGTAAACAGGGCTATGGAGGCTACACCTTC.